The 2 T cell receptor beta chains presented below share a single source sample, sequenced in a study of T cells in Graves' hyperthyroidism and ophthalmopathy (dated by TCRdb to between 2018 and 2021). Library creation used multiplex PCR. The instrument was an Illumina HiSeq 2000. Amplification of TCR beta CDR3 regions was carried out from RNA transcripts. The first round of RT-PCR for the TCR CDR3 was performed with the HTBI primer set and the Qiagen OneStep RT-PCR kit. TCRdb applied fastp at Q25 and MiXCR to the public reads, then kept only in-frame beta chains. Rows are combined by CDR3 protein, so each entry shows the most common genes and DNA. For this sample there are about 420,000 distinct CDR3 sequences; 15% to 17% appear just once. 13% to 15% of the sample belongs to the ten largest clones. Material: blood. Every receptor here comes from a young woman with Graves' hyperthyroidism.

This clonotype occurred many times. The chain uses TRBV2 and TRBJ2-7; the D gene is possibly TRBD2 (6 bases). The CDR3 is 13 residues long. The germline V gene encodes CDR1 SNHLY and CDR2 FYNNEI. The ends were cut back, 4 bases at V and 9 bases at J, with 16 bases in the middle. The CDR3 DNA is TGTGCCAGCAGTGGGGGACTGACTACGGGGCAGTACTTC. Amino acids: CASSGGLTTGQYF.

This clonotype has a handful of counts. This chain joins TRBV3-1 and TRBJ2-6; TRBD1 matches at 8 bases. CDR3 length: 17 amino acids. V lost 3 bases to trimming and J lost 1 base; unmatched junction nucleotides: 5. Germline V CDR1 and CDR2: LGHDT, YNNKEL (reference sequence). CDR3 nucleotide sequence: TGTGCCAGCAGCCACGGACAGGGAAAATCTGGGGCCAACGTCCTGACTTTC. Its translation: CASSHGQGKSGANVLTF.